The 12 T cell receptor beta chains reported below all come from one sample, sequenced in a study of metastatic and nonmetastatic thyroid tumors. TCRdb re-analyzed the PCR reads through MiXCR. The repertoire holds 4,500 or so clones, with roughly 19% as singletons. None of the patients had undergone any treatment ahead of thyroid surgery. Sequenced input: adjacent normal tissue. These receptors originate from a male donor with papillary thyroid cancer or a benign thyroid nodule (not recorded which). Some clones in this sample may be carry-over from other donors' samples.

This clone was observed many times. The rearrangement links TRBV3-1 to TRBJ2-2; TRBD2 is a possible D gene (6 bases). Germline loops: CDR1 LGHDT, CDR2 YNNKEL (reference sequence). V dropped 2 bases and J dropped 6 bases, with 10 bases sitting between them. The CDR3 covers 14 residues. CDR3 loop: CASSQKWEAGELFF. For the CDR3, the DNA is TGTGCCAGCAGCCAAAAATGGGAGGCCGGGGAGCTGTTTTTT.

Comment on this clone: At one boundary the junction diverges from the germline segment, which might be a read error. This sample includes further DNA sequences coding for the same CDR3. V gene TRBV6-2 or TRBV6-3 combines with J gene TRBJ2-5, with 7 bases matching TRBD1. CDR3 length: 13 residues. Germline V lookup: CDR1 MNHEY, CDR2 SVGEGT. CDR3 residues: CASKTGQQETQYF. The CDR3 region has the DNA TGCGCCAGCAAGACGGGACAGCAAGAGACCCAGTACTTC.

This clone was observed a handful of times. The CDR3 loop reads CASSYSVGGGNEQFF. The CDR3 DNA follows: TGTGCCAGCAGTTACTCGGTCGGGGGCGGGAATGAGCAGTTCTTC. The V and J genes are TRBV6-6 and TRBJ2-1; D assignment may be TRBD1 or TRBD2 (6 bases each). V lost 0 bases and J lost 7, with 13 bases in between. The CDR3 covers 15 residues. Looked up from germline, CDR1 is MNHNY and CDR2 is SVGAGI (reference sequence).

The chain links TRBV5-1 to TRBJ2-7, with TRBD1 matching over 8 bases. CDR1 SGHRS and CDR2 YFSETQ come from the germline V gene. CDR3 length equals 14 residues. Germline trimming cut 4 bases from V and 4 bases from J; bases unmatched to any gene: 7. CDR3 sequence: CASSPGQGVYEQYF. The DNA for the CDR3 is TGCGCCAGCAGCCCCGGACAGGGCGTGTACGAGCAGTACTTC.

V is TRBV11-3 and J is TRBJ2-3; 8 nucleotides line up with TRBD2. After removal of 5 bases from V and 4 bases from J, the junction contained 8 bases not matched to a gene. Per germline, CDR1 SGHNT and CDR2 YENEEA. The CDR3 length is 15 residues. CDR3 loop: CASSVGTSGADTQYF. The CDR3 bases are TGTGCCAGCAGCGTAGGAACTAGCGGAGCAGATACGCAGTATTTT. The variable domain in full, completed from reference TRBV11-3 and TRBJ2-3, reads EAGVVQSPRYKIIEKKQPVAFWCNPISGHNTLYWYLQNLGQGPELLIRYENEEAVDDSQLPKDRFSAERLKGVDSTLKIQPAELGDSAVYLCASSVGTSGADTQYFGPGTRLTVL.

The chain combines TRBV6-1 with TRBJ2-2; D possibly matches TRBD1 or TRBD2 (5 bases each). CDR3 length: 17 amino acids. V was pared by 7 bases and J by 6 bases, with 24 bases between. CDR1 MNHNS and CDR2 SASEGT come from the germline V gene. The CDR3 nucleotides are TGTGCCAGCAAACGGGAACCGGGACCCCGAAGTGCCGGGGAGCTGTTTTTT. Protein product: CASKREPGPRSAGELFF.

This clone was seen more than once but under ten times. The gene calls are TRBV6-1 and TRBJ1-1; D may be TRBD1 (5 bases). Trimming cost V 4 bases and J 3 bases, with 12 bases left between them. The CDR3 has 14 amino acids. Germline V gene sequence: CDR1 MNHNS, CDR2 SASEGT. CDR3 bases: TGTGCCAGCAGTGCAGACAGTGGGGACACTGAAGCTTTCTTT. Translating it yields CASSADSGDTEAFF.

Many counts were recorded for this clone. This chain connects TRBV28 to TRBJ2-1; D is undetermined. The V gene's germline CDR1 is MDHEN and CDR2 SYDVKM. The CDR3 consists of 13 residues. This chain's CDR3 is CASYGSGRNEQFF. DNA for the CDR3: TGTGCTTCCTACGGGTCCGGAAGAAATGAGCAGTTCTTC.

The CDR3 region has the DNA TGTGCCAGCAGCTCTCGGCCTCAAGAGACCCAGTACTTC. As protein: CASSSRPQETQYF. The rearrangement joins TRBV11-2 to TRBJ2-5; D is uncertain. Trimming pared 4 bases from V and 2 bases from J, leaving 8 bases between. This CDR3 comprises 13 residues. Germline assignment: CDR1 SGHAT and CDR2 FQNNGV.

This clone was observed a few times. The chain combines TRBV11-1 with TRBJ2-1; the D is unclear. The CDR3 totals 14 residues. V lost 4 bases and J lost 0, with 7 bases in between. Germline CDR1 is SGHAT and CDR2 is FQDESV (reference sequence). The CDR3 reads CASSSEYSYNEQFF. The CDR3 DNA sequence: TGTGCCAGCAGCTCCGAGTACTCCTACAATGAGCAGTTCTTC.

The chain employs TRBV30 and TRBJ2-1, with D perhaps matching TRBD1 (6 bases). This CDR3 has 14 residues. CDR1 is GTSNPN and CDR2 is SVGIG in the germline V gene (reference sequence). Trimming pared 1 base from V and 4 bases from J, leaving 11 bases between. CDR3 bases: TGTGCCTGGAGTGGTGGGGGCGGATACAATGAGCAGTTCTTC. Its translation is CAWSGGGGYNEQFF.

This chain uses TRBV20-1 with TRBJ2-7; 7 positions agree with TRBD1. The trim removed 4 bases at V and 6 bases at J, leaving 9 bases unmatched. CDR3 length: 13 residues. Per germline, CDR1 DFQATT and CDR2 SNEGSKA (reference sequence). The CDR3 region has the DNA TGCAGTGCTATCCCGACAGGGAAGGGCGAGCAGTACTTC. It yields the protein CSAIPTGKGEQYF.